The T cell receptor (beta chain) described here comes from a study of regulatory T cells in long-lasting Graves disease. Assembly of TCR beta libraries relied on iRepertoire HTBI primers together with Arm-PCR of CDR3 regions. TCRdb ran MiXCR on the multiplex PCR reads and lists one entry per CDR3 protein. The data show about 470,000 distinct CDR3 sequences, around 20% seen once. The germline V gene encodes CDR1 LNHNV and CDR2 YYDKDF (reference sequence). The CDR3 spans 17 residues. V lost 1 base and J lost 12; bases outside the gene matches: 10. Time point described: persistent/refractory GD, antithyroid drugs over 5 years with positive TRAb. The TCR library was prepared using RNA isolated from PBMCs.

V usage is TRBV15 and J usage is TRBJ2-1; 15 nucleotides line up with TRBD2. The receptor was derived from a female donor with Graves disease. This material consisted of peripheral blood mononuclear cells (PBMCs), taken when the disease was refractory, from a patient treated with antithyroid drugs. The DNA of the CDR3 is TGTGCCACCAGCAGAGGCGAACCGGGACTAGCGGGAGGTGGGCAGTTCTTC. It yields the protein CATSRGEPGLAGGGQFF.